This TCR beta chain was sequenced in a study of cytomegalovirus exposure and HLA in healthy donors. General study points: Across HLA loci, a later analysis found differing TCR association rates, with DRB1 most and HLA-C fewest. Rare TCR sequences dominated, though some public TCRs recurred in many donors. What was likely a sequencing artifact was a cluster of highly shared sequence variants.

Germline V gene sequence: CDR1 SGHTA, CDR2 FQGTGA. This CDR3 comprises 13 residues. V lost 5 bases, J lost 9 bases, and 14 bases lay in between. About this clone itself: Its antigen is as yet unknown.

Primers: 60 Vbeta forward and 13 Jbeta reverse. The data were produced by immunoSEQ multiplex PCR, yet TCRdb's version contains in-frame clones alone and is incomplete. The profile shows more than 100,000 clones, roughly four fifths of them singletons. The rearrangement uses TRBV7-3 and TRBJ2-1; perhaps TRBD2 as D (6 bases). This TCR derives from a young woman in good health and CMV-seropositive. Sequencing was carried out using PBMCs. The CDR3 sequence is CASSPRGAGEQFF. In DNA form, the CDR3 reads TGTGCCAGCAGCCCCCGAGGAGCGGGTGAGCAGTTCTTC.